Below are 28 T cell receptor beta chains sequenced from a single sample in a study of T cell responses to AZD1222 COVID-19 vaccine. Repertoires were generated with immunoSEQ multiplex PCR, while TCRdb's copy carries only in-frame clones and drops some. The table shows 150,000 or so clones, with 85% to 95% occurring only once. The sequenced sample was peripheral blood, obtained on day 0 of AZD1222 vaccination. These receptors came from an adult in good health.

The chain couples TRBV14 to TRBJ1-4, with 7 nucleotides matching TRBD1. J lost 7 bases, V lost 3 bases, and 5 bases had no gene match. The germline V gene encodes CDR1 SGHDN and CDR2 FVKESK. This CDR3 contains 14 residues. CDR3 in amino acids: CASSHPKGAEKLFF. CDR3 coding DNA: TGTGCCAGCAGCCACCCTAAGGGGGCTGAAAAACTGTTTTTT.

The chain is built from TRBV19 and TRBJ2-5; 8 bases align to TRBD1. The CDR3 runs 15 residues. In germline, CDR1 is LNHDA, CDR2 SQIVND (reference sequence). J lost 2 bases, V lost 6 bases, and 8 bases had no gene match. CDR3 loop: CASSKLWDRQETQYF. The CDR3 region has the DNA TGTGCCAGTAGCAAACTCTGGGACAGGCAAGAGACCCAGTACTTC.

The J gene is TRBJ2-2, the V gene TRBV2, with unresolved D. V was clipped by 3 bases and J by 0 bases, with 5 bases between them. CDR3 length: 14 residues. The germline V gene encodes CDR1 SNHLY and CDR2 FYNNEI. CDR3 loop: CASSERPNTGELFF. CDR3 bases: TGTGCCAGCAGTGAGAGGCCGAACACCGGGGAGCTGTTTTTT. Variable domain in full (rest from reference TRBV2 and TRBJ2-2): EPEVTQTPSHQVTQMGQEVILRCVPISNHLYFYWYRQILGQKVEFLVSFYNNEISEKSEIFDDQFSVERPDGSNFTLKIRSTKLEDSAMYFCASSERPNTGELFFGEGSRLTVL.

The rearrangement links TRBV24-1 to TRBJ1-2; 7 bases align to TRBD1. The germline V gene encodes CDR1 KGHDR and CDR2 SFDVKD. J was trimmed by 4 bases and V by 4 bases; bases with no gene match: 5. The CDR3 length is 14 residues. The CDR3 coding sequence is TGTGCCACCAGTGAGGCGGACAGGTCCTATGGCTACACCTTC. Translating it yields CATSEADRSYGYTF.

A single count supports this clone. CDR3 DNA: TGTGCCAGCAGCCTAGGGACAGGGGGCCCTAATGGCTACACCTTC. This sequence encodes CASSLGTGGPNGYTF. The chain employs TRBV5-4 and TRBJ1-2; 12 bases match TRBD1. CDR1 is SGHNT, CDR2 YYREEE, per germline (reference sequence). The CDR3 consists of 15 residues. The V and J ends lost 4 bases and 6 bases, in that order; junction bases with no gene match: 7.

This chain links TRBV7-2 with TRBJ1-5; D possibly corresponds to TRBD1 (6 bases). There are 15 residues in the CDR3. V lost 1 base, J lost 6 bases, and 13 bases lay in between. Germline V gene sequence: CDR1 SGHTA, CDR2 FQGNSA. CDR3 residues: CASSLGGQMGQPQHF. The CDR3 region has the DNA TGTGCCAGCAGCTTAGGGGGGCAGATGGGTCAGCCCCAGCATTTT.

This chain links TRBV19 with TRBJ1-1, with 8 bases fitting TRBD1. This CDR3 is built from 14 residues. V was pared by 2 bases and J by 2 bases, with 1 base of the junction left unmatched. Looked up from germline, CDR1 is LNHDA and CDR2 is SQIVND (reference sequence). CDR3 amino acids: CASSITGGNTEAFF. The CDR3 nucleotides read TGTGCCAGTAGTATAACAGGGGGTAACACTGAAGCTTTCTTT.

V is TRBV2 and J is TRBJ1-3; D uncertain. Germline values: CDR1 SNHLY, CDR2 FYNNEI. The CDR3 covers 14 residues. Trimming pared 2 bases from V and 0 bases from J, leaving 5 bases between. CDR3 in DNA: TGTGCCAGCAGTGAATATTACTCTGGAAACACCATATATTTT. It translates to CASSEYYSGNTIYF.

This clone was observed a single time. V gene TRBV5-1 combines with J gene TRBJ2-7; TRBD1 aligns across 10 bases. The V segment lost 4 bases and the J segment 1 base; nucleotides outside the gene matches: 2. The CDR3 is 14 residues long. In germline, CDR1 is SGHRS, CDR2 YFSETQ. The CDR3 DNA sequence: TGCGCCAGCAGCCCGGGACAGGGGTCCTACGAGCAGTACTTC. Protein product: CASSPGQGSYEQYF.

V usage is TRBV7-2 and J usage is TRBJ2-3; TRBD2 is a possible D gene (6 bases). Germline V gene lookup returns CDR1 SGHTA and CDR2 FQGNSA. The CDR3 totals 14 residues. The V and J ends lost 2 bases and 4 bases respectively, with 10 bases between them. CDR3 sequence: CASSLTSGADTQYF. The CDR3 bases are TGTGCCAGCAGCTTAACCTCGGGAGCAGATACGCAGTATTTT.

The chain recombines TRBV7-2 with TRBJ2-5, with TRBD1 matching over 8 bases. The V segment lost 3 bases and the J segment 4 bases; nucleotides outside the gene matches: 7. This CDR3 has 15 residues. Germline values: CDR1 SGHTA, CDR2 FQGNSA. The CDR3 nucleotides read TGTGCCAGCAGCTTCGCCCAGGGGGCGGGAGAGACCCAGTACTTC. As protein: CASSFAQGAGETQYF.

The CDR3 nucleotides are TGTGCCACCAGATCTGACAGGGGGGGCATTCAGTACTTC. Amino acid sequence: CATRSDRGGIQYF. The J gene is TRBJ2-4, the V gene TRBV24-1; 9 nucleotides align to TRBD1. The ends lost 7 bases at V and 9 bases at J; junction bases unmatched: 6. The CDR3 loop spans 13 amino acids. The germline gives CDR1 KGHDR, CDR2 SFDVKD.

The chain is built from TRBV5-1 and TRBJ2-5, with 8 bases fitting TRBD1. The CDR3 runs 17 residues. The germline V gene has CDR1 SGHRS and CDR2 YFSETQ. The junction had 12 bases not matched to a gene; V was cut back by 4 bases and J by 1 base. The CDR3 sequence is CASSLGQGQAIQETQYF. The DNA of the CDR3 is TGCGCCAGCAGCCTCGGACAGGGTCAAGCGATCCAAGAGACCCAGTACTTC.

The chain combines TRBV5-4 with TRBJ2-1; 12 nucleotides align to TRBD2. The V segment lost 2 bases and the J segment 9 bases; nucleotides outside the gene matches: 15. CDR1 and CDR2 (germline): SGHNT, YYREEE (reference sequence). The CDR3 length is 18 residues. DNA for the CDR3: TGTGCCAGCAGCTTCACTAGCGGGGGGCACTCATGGGAGGGTGAGCAGTTCTTC. It is translated as CASSFTSGGHSWEGEQFF.

The chain couples TRBV2 to TRBJ2-3, with 10 bases aligning to TRBD2. This CDR3 has 16 residues. V shed 4 bases and J 7 bases; nucleotides not matched to a gene: 11. CDR1 is SNHLY and CDR2 is FYNNEI in the germline V gene. DNA for the CDR3: TGTGCCAGCAGTGCTGGGCTAGCGGGGGCTAGACATACGCAGTATTTT. Translation gives CASSAGLAGARHTQYF. The variable domain in full, completed from reference TRBV2 and TRBJ2-3, reads EPEVTQTPSHQVTQMGQEVILRCVPISNHLYFYWYRQILGQKVEFLVSFYNNEISEKSEIFDDQFSVERPDGSNFTLKIRSTKLEDSAMYFCASSAGLAGARHTQYFGPGTRLTVL.

J is TRBJ2-7 and V is TRBV7-8; 8 bases are a match to TRBD2. Germline CDR1 reads SGHVS; CDR2 reads FQNEAQ. The ends lost 6 bases at V and 2 bases at J; junction bases unmatched: 6. CDR3 length: 14 amino acids. The DNA for the CDR3 is TGTGCCAGCAGACGACTAGCGAGCCCCTACGAGCAGTACTTC. It codes for CASRRLASPYEQYF.

This clone occurred once. This rearrangement joins TRBV5-1 to TRBJ2-5, with TRBD2 identical over 9 bases. With V trimmed by 4 bases and J by 5 bases, 9 bases remained unmatched. Germline assignment: CDR1 SGHRS and CDR2 YFSETQ. CDR3 size: 15 residues. DNA of the CDR3: TGCGCCAGCAGCCTACCGGGACTAGCTCGGGAGACCCAGTACTTC. Amino acid sequence: CASSLPGLARETQYF.

The J gene is TRBJ1-3, the V gene TRBV6-6; 7 bases are a match to TRBD1. V shed 4 bases, J shed 2 bases, and the junction held 5 bases outside the gene matches. Germline CDR1 MNHNY, CDR2 SVGAGI (reference sequence). This CDR3 spans 15 amino acids. CDR3 sequence (DNA): TGTGCCAGCAGTTTAACCGGGACAGCTGGAAACACCATATATTTT. Protein: CASSLTGTAGNTIYF.

The J gene is TRBJ2-3, the V gene TRBV2; either TRBD1 or TRBD2 may fit D (7 bases each). V was trimmed by 3 bases and J by 0 bases, leaving 22 bases between them. The germline V gene has CDR1 SNHLY and CDR2 FYNNEI. This CDR3 has 19 residues. In nucleotides, the CDR3 is TGTGCCAGCAGTGACAGGGTAGCAGGGGGGGACACTAGCACAGATACGCAGTATTTT. It encodes CASSDRVAGGDTSTDTQYF.

The rearrangement uses TRBV6-1 and TRBJ1-6; the D gene is possibly TRBD1 (6 bases). The CDR3 has 16 amino acids. The V and J ends lost 2 bases and 2 bases respectively, with 10 bases between them. From germline, CDR1 is MNHNS and CDR2 SASEGT. CDR3 in DNA: TGTGCCAGCAGTGAATTGAGGGGGGCCTATAATTCACCCCTCCACTTT. This gives the protein CASSELRGAYNSPLHF.

This clone occurred once. This rearrangement joins TRBV5-1 to TRBJ2-5, with 7 bases identical to TRBD1. V lost 1 base, J lost 1 base, and 1 base stayed unmatched. The CDR3 has 14 residues. Germline loops: CDR1 SGHRS, CDR2 YFSETQ. The CDR3 sequence is CASSLTGVQETQYF. CDR3 coding DNA: TGCGCCAGCAGCTTGACAGGGGTCCAAGAGACCCAGTACTTC.

The chain joins TRBV7-9 to TRBJ2-1, with 7 bases that match TRBD1. V lost 5 bases, J lost 5 bases, and 12 bases stayed unmatched. The CDR3 runs to 16 residues. CDR1 and CDR2 (germline): SEHNR, FQNEAQ (reference sequence). The CDR3: CASSPRDSNTNNEQFF. The CDR3 bases are TGTGCCAGCAGCCCACGGGACAGTAACACAAACAATGAGCAGTTCTTC.

This clone is a singleton in its sample. V and J are TRBV18 and TRBJ1-1; TRBD1 might be the D (6 bases). The V end was cut by 3 bases, the J end by 3 bases, with 20 bases between. Looked up from germline, CDR1 is KGHSH and CDR2 is LQKENI. The CDR3 runs to 17 residues. CDR3 DNA sequence: TGTGCCAGCTCACCTCAACTGAAGGGGAGGGGGTACACTGAAGCTTTCTTT. This gives the protein CASSPQLKGRGYTEAFF.

The chain employs TRBV27 and TRBJ1-5, with a possible D match to TRBD1 (6 bases). The germline CDR1 and CDR2 sequences are MNHEY and SMNVEV (reference sequence). The CDR3 extends over 13 amino acids. Between the trimmed V and J ends, which lost 5 bases and 5 bases, there was a span of 10 bases. CDR3 in DNA: TGTGCCAGCAGTGTCAACAGGGATCAGCCCCAGCATTTT. The encoded protein is CASSVNRDQPQHF.

The chain uses TRBV7-8 and TRBJ1-5, with D possibly being TRBD1 (5 bases). V shed 5 bases and J shed 5 bases, with 16 bases lying between them. CDR1 and CDR2 from the germline V gene are SGHVS and FQNEAQ. The CDR3 loop spans 15 amino acids. CDR3 sequence reads: CASSPRAAGYQPQHF. In DNA form, the CDR3 reads TGTGCCAGCAGCCCCCGGGCGGCAGGGTATCAGCCCCAGCATTTT.

V and J are TRBV19 and TRBJ2-2, with 9 bases identical to TRBD2. The CDR3 sequence is 18 residues long. Germline CDR1 LNHDA, CDR2 SQIVND (reference sequence). V lost 6 bases and J lost 3; bases outside the gene matches: 14. CDR3 sequence (DNA): TGTGCCAGTAGCCCCCGGCGGCTAGCGGGAAACCACACCGGGGAGCTGTTTTTT. This codes for CASSPRRLAGNHTGELFF.

The sample holds one count of this clone. The chain is built from TRBV28 and TRBJ1-2; D gene uncertain. This CDR3 is 14 amino acids long. The germline CDR1 and CDR2 sequences are MDHEN and SYDVKM. Trimming cost V 2 bases and J 2 bases, with 9 bases left between them. The CDR3 reads CASSLIRANYGYTF. CDR3 coding DNA: TGTGCCAGCAGTTTAATCCGGGCCAACTATGGCTACACCTTC.

This clone occurred a few times. The chain has TRBV25-1 and TRBJ1-1, with D possibly matching TRBD1 (6 bases). Germline V gene lookup returns CDR1 MGHDK and CDR2 SYGVNS. The length of the CDR3 is 15 residues. Between the trimmed V and J ends, which lost 6 bases and 2 bases, there was a span of 16 bases. Here the CDR3 reads CASSAHSGANTEAFF. CDR3 DNA sequence: TGTGCCAGCAGCGCCCACTCGGGGGCCAACACTGAAGCTTTCTTT.